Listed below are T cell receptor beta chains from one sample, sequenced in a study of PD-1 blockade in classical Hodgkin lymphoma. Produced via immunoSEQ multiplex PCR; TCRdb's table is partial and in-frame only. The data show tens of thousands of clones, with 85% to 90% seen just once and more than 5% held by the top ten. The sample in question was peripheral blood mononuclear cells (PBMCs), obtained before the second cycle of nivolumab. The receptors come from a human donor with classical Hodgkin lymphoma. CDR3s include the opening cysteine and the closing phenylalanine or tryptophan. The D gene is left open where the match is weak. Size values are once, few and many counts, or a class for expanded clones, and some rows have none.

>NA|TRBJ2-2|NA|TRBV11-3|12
TGTGCCAGCAGCTTGAACACCGGGGAGCTGTTTTTT
CASSLNTGELFF
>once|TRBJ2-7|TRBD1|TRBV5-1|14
TGCGCCAGCAGCCCCATCACAGGGGAAGACGAGCAGTACTTC
CASSPITGEDEQYF
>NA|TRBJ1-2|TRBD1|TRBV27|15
TGTGCCAGCAGTTTACGGGACAGACCTAACTATGGCTACACCTTC
CASSLRDRPNYGYTF
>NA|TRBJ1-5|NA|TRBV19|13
TGTGCCAGTAACTCGGGCCCCCGAGGGCCCCAGCATTTT
CASNSGPRGPQHF
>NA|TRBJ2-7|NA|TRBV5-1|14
TGCGCCAGCAGCTTGGATGGCAGGACCTACGAGCAGTACTTC
CASSLDGRTYEQYF
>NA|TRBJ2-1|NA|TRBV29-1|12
TGCAGCCTCCGGGACAAGATCGATGAGCAGTTCTTC
CSLRDKIDEQFF
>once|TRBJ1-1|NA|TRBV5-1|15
TGCGCCAGCAGCGAGCGAGGGGTACTGGGCACTGAAGCTTTCTTT
CASSERGVLGTEAFF
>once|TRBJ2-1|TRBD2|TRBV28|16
TGTGCCAGCACGATAGCGGGGGGGCTTTCCTTCAATGAGCAGTTCTTC
CASTIAGGLSFNEQFF
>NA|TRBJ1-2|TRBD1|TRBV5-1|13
TGCGCCAGCAGCTTCGGACAGGGGGATGGCTACACCTTC
CASSFGQGDGYTF
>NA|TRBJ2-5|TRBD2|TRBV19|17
TGTGCCAGTAGTATCGGGTTTGGGCTAGCGGGGTTCGAGACCCAGTACTTC
CASSIGFGLAGFETQYF
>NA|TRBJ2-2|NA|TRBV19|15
TGTGCCAGTAGTATTGGGGAGTGGGGGAACGGGGAGCTGTTTTTT
CASSIGEWGNGELFF
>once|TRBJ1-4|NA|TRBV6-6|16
TGTGCCAGCAGTTACTCTGCCGGGATTCAAAGGGAAAAACTGTTTTTT
CASSYSAGIQREKLFF
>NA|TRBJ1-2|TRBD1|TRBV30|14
TGTGCCTGGAGTATCGGTCAGGGGGATTATGGCTACACCTTC
CAWSIGQGDYGYTF
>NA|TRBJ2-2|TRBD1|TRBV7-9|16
TGTGCCAGCAGCTTAAGCACAGGGGTGGACACCGGGGAGCTGTTTTTT
CASSLSTGVDTGELFF
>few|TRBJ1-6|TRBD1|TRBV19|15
TGTGCCAGTACCAACCCGGGACAGGGTTATTCACCCCTCCACTTT
CASTNPGQGYSPLHF
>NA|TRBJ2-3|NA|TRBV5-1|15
TGCGCCAGCAGACCTGACACCCCAAGAGGAGATACGCAGTATTTT
CASRPDTPRGDTQYF
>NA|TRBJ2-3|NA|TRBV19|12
TGTGCCAGTAGTATAGGGACGGATACGCAGTATTTT
CASSIGTDTQYF
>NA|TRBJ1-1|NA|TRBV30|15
TGTGCCTGGAGTCCCATGACTACAGGGATTATCGGAGCTTTCTTT
CAWSPMTTGIIGAFF